This entry is about one T cell receptor beta chain. It has no known antigen specificity. There are no base qualities to consult, and no much larger clone falls within one base. For this chain, trimming is 2 bases at the V end and 0 bases at the J end, and the number of junction bases without a gene match is 10. The CDR3 contains 17 residues, cysteine and phenylalanine counted. The DNA shown is the 51-base CDR3, in frame from base 1. CDR1 and CDR2 (SQVTM, ANQGSEA) derive from the germline V gene. High-throughput TCR beta sequencing profiled peripheral blood CD8+ and CD4+ T cells from healthy donors, Susac syndrome patients and multiple sclerosis patients. Healthy donors were included as age- and sex-matched controls. Bulk CD8+ and CD4+ T cells were purified by magnetic negative isolation, while CD8+ TEMRA cells were enriched using FACS. Blood was collected in EDTA tubes and processed within 24 hours, with PBMCs isolated through density gradient centrifugation. PBMCs intended for TCR sequencing were cryopreserved in liquid nitrogen and were subsequently thawed in a 37 degrees C water bath. A purity of at least 90% was achieved for sorted or isolated CD4+, CD8+ and CD8+ TEMRA cells.

RNA was extracted with the RNeasy kit and roughly 0.45 to 1 ug was reverse transcribed using random hexamers. TCR beta CDR3 regions were amplified with the immunoSEQ multiplex PCR assay covering 54 Vbeta and 13 Jbeta segments. Bias from PCR amplification was corrected by using a synthetic template baseline for primer optimization and for computational correction. As for how the authors treated the data: Reads were annotated to V, D and J genes according to IMGT and were analyzed with immunoSEQ Analyzer, with only productive sequences retained. To calculate clonality, Shannon entropy was normalized by log2 of the number of productive unique sequences and then subtracted from one. Public and private clones were assessed among the 100 most prevalent clones of each patient and control. Clones were defined as Susac-specific if absent from the healthy and MS cohorts, from around 1,000 published viral clones and from other ImmuneACCESS disease sequences. The raw public data were reprocessed by TCRdb itself: fastp quality trimming at Q25, MiXCR clonotype calling, in-frame beta chains only. All rows with the same CDR3 protein become a single entry with the most common DNA and genes. None of the V and J calls come from the authors' own analysis; TCRdb made them. This sample comprises some 100,000 distinct CDR3 sequences, about nine tenths of them detected only once. Over 0.12% of the sample is taken by the ten largest.

This specimen comes from a study of CD8 T cells in Susac syndrome (dated by TCRdb to the late 2010s). General notes on the study: Repertoire sequencing was used to test whether CD8+ T cell activation and differentiation in Susac syndrome was antigen driven.

Overall study results and their limits: The study acknowledged that relatively few individuals were included in the TCR sequencing and HLA analysis.

The source material was CD4+ T cells from PBMCs. The clonotype was recovered from a human donor in good health. The receptor chain draws on TRBV29-1 and TRBJ1-2, with 9 central nucleotides matching TRBD1. The encoded CDR3 is CSVETGQGTKTNYGYTF. The bases read TGCAGCGTTGAAACGGGACAGGGAACAAAAACTAACTATGGCTACACCTTC.